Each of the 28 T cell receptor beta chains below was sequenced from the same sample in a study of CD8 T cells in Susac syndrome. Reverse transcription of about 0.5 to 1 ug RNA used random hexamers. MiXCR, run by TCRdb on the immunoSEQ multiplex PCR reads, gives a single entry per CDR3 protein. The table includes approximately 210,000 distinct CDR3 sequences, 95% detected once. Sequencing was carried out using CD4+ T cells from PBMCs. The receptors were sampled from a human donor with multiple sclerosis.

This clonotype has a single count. CDR3 DNA: TGTGCCAGCAGCCAAGGGATTACCAGCGGGAGTCACAATGAGCAGTTCTTC. Translating gives CASSQGITSGSHNEQFF. The chain employs TRBV3-1 and TRBJ2-1; 8 bases line up with TRBD2. The germline V gene encodes CDR1 LGHDT and CDR2 YNNKEL (reference sequence). The CDR3 is 17 amino acids. Trimming at V came to 1 base and at J to 5 bases, leaving 10 bases not matched to a gene.

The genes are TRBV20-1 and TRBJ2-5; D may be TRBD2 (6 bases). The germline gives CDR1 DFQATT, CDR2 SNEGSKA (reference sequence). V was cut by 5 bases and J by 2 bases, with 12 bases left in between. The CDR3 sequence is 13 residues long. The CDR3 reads CSAPHSGQETQYF. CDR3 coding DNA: TGCAGTGCTCCCCACAGCGGGCAAGAGACCCAGTACTTC.

CDR3 DNA sequence: TGTGCCAGCAGCGTAGCTGACGGGCTGGGGCAGTTCTTC. Amino acids: CASSVADGLGQFF. V is TRBV9 and J is TRBJ2-1; D unclear. Germline values: CDR1 SGDLS, CDR2 YYNGEE. This CDR3 is built from 13 residues. Trimming stripped 0 bases from V and 12 bases from J, with 13 bases between.

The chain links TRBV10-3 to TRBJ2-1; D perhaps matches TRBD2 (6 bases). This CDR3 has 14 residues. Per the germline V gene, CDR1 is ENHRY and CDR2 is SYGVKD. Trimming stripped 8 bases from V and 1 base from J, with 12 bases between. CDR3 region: CAIAGPSSYNEQFF. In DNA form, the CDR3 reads TGTGCCATCGCGGGGCCATCATCCTACAATGAGCAGTTCTTC.

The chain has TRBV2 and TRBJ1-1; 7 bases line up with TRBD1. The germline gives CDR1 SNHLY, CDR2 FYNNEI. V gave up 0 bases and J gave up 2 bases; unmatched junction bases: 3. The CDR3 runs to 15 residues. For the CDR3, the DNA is TGTGCCAGCAGTGAAGCGGGAGGGGGCAACACTGAAGCTTTCTTT. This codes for CASSEAGGGNTEAFF. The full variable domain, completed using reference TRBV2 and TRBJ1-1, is EPEVTQTPSHQVTQMGQEVILRCVPISNHLYFYWYRQILGQKVEFLVSFYNNEISEKSEIFDDQFSVERPDGSNFTLKIRSTKLEDSAMYFCASSEAGGGNTEAFFGQGTRLTVV.

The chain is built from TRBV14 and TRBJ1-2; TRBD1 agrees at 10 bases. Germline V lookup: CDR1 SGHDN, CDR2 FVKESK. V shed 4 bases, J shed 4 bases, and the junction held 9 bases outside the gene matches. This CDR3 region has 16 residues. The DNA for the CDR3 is TGTGCCAGCAGCCGTCTCACGGGACAGGGGATCTATGGCTACACCTTC. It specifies CASSRLTGQGIYGYTF.

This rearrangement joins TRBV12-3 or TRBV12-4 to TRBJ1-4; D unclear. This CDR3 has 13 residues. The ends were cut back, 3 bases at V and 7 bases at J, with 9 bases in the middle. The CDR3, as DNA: TGTGCCAGCAGTTTTTCGGGAGGTGAAAAACTGTTTTTT. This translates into CASSFSGGEKLFF.

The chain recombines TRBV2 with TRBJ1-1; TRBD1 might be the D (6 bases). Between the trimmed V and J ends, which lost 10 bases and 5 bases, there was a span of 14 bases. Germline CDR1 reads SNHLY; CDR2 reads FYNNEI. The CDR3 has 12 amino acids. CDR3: CATTGTGTEAFF. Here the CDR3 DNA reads TGTGCCACCACCGGTACAGGGACTGAAGCTTTCTTT.

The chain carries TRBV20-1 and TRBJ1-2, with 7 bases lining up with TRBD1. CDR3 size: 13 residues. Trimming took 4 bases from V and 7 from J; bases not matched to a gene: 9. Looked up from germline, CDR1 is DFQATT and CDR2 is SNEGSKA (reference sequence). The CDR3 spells CSATGTVSPGYTF. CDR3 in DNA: TGCAGTGCTACTGGGACAGTCTCACCTGGCTACACCTTC.

The CDR3 reads CATSGERGYGEAFF. The CDR3 bases are TGTGCCACCAGCGGGGAGAGGGGATACGGTGAAGCTTTCTTT. V and J are TRBV15 and TRBJ1-1; D is possibly TRBD1 (5 bases). The CDR3 spans 14 residues. V gave up 5 bases and J gave up 7 bases, with 17 bases separating them. The germline gives CDR1 LNHNV, CDR2 YYDKDF (reference sequence).

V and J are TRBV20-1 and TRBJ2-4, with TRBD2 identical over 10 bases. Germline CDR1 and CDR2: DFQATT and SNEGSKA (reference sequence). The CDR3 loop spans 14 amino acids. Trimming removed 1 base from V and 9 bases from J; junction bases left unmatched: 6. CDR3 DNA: TGCAGTGCTAGAGGGCTAGCGGGAGAAGTCATTCAGTACTTC. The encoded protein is CSARGLAGEVIQYF.

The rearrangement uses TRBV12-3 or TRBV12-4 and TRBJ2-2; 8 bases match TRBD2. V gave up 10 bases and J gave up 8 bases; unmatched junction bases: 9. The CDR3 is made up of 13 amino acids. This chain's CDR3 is CATRRGAIGELFF. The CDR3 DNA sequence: TGTGCCACCCGGCGGGGGGCAATAGGGGAGCTGTTTTTT.

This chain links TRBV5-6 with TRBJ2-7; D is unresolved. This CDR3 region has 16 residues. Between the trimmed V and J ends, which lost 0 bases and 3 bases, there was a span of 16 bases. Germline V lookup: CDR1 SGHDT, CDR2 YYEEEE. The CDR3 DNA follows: TGTGCCAGCAGCTTGGAATTCGACGGAGTAGTCTACGAGCAGTACTTC. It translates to CASSLEFDGVVYEQYF.

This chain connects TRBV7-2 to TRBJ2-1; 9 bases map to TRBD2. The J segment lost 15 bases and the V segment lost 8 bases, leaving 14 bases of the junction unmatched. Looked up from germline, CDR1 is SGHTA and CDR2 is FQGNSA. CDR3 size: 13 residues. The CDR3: CASPAGGSGRRFF. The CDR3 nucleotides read TGTGCCAGCCCCGCGGGAGGGAGTGGAAGGCGGTTCTTC. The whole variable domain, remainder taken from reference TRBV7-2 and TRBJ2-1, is GAGVSQSPSNKVTEKGKDVELRCDPISGHTALYWYRQSLGQGLEFLIYFQGNSAPDKSGLPSDRFSAERTGGSVSTLTIQRTQQEDSAVYLCASPAGGSGRRFFGPGTRLTVL.

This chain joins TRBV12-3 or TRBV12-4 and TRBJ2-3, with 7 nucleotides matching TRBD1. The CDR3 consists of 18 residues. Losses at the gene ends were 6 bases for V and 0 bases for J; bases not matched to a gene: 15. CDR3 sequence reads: CASSLRFRQGGSTDTQYF. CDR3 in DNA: TGTGCCAGCAGCCTTAGGTTCCGACAGGGTGGGAGCACAGATACGCAGTATTTT.

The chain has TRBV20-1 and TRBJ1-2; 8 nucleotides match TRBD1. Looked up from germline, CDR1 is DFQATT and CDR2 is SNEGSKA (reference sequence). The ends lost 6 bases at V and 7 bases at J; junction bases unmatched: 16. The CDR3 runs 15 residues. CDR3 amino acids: CSAEALQGAVGGYTF. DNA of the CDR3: TGCAGTGCCGAGGCCCTTCAGGGGGCGGTTGGTGGCTACACCTTC.

The CDR3, as DNA: TGTGCCAGCAGCCCGGCCCAGATTAGCTCCTACAATGAGCAGTTCTTC. Its protein product is CASSPAQISSYNEQFF. The chain joins TRBV7-9 to TRBJ2-1; D not resolved. The CDR3 spans 16 residues. Trimming pared 5 bases from V and 0 bases from J, leaving 14 bases between. CDR1 is SEHNR, CDR2 FQNEAQ, per germline (reference sequence).

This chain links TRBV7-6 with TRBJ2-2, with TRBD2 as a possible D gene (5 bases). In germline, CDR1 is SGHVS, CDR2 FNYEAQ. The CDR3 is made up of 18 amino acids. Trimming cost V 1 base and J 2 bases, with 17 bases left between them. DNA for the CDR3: TGTGCCAGCAGCTTAGGCCCGACTATCCGATCAAACACCGGGGAGCTGTTTTTT. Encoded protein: CASSLGPTIRSNTGELFF.

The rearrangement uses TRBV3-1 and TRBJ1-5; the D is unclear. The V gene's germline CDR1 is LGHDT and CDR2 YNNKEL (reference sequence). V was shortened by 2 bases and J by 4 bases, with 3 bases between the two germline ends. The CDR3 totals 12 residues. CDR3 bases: TGTGCCAGCAGCCAACCTAATCAGCCCCAGCATTTT. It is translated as CASSQPNQPQHF.

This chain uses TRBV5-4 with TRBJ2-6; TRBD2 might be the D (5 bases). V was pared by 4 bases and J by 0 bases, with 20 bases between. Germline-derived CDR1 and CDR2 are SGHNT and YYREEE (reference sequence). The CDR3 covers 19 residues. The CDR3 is CASSPRQRTLISGANVLTF. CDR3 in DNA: TGTGCCAGCAGCCCCCGCCAGAGGACTCTGATCTCTGGGGCCAACGTCCTGACTTTC. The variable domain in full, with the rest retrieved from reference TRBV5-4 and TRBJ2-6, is ETGVTQSPTHLIKTRGQQVTLRCSSQSGHNTVSWYQQALGQGPQFIFQYYREEENGRGNFPPRFSGLQFPNYSSELNVNALELDDSALYLCASSPRQRTLISGANVLTFGAGSRLTVL.

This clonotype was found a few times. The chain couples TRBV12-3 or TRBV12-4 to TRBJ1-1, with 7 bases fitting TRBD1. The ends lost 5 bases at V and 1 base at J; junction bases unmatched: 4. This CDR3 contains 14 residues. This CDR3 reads CASSRRQGNTEAFF. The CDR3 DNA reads TGTGCCAGCAGTCGGAGACAGGGGAACACTGAAGCTTTCTTT.

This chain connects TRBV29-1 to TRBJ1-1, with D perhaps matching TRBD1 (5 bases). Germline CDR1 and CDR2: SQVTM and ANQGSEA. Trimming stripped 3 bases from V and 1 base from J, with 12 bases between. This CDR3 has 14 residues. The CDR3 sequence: CSVDSRQGNTEAFF. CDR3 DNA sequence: TGCAGCGTTGATTCCCGGCAGGGGAACACTGAAGCTTTCTTT.

CDR3 residues: CASSQGPGGTEETQYF. In nucleotides, the CDR3 is TGTGCCAGCAGCCAAGGCCCAGGTGGGACTGAAGAGACCCAGTACTTC. J is TRBJ2-5 and V is TRBV3-1; D may be TRBD2 (6 bases). Germline V gene sequence: CDR1 LGHDT, CDR2 YNNKEL (reference sequence). The ends were cut back, 1 base at V and 3 bases at J, with 15 bases in the middle. The CDR3 sequence is 16 residues long.

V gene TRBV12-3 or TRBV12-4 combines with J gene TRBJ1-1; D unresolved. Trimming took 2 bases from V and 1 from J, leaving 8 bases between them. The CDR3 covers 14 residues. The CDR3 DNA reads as TGTGCCAGCAGTTTATTCCCGCAGAACACTGAAGCTTTCTTT. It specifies CASSLFPQNTEAFF.

CDR3 sequence reads: CASSPQGAGGYEQYF. CDR3 DNA sequence: TGTGCCAGCAGTCCCCAAGGTGCGGGAGGCTACGAGCAGTACTTC. This chain joins TRBV27 and TRBJ2-7; 8 nucleotides match TRBD2. V lost 5 bases to trimming and J lost 3 bases; unmatched junction nucleotides: 9. The CDR3 sequence is 15 residues long. Germline CDR1 and CDR2: MNHEY and SMNVEV (reference sequence).

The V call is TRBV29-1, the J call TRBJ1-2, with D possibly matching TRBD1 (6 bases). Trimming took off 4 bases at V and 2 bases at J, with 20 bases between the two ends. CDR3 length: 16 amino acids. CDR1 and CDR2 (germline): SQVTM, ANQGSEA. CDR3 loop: CSVGGGKGTSNYGYTF. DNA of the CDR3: TGCAGCGTTGGAGGGGGTAAGGGGACCTCAAACTATGGCTACACCTTC.

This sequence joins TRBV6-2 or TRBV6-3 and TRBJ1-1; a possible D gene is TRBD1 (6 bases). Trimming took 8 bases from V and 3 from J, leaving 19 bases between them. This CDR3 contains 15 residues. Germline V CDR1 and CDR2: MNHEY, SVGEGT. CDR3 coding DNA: TGTGCCAGCTCTCGGGCAGGGGTTAGTCACACTGAAGCTTTCTTT. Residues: CASSRAGVSHTEAFF.

The CDR3 DNA sequence: TGTGCCAGCTCAACACAGGTCGGAGACACTGAAGCTTTCTTT. Amino acids: CASSTQVGDTEAFF. J is TRBJ1-1 and V is TRBV18; TRBD1 is a possible D gene (5 bases). Trimming removed 5 bases at V and 3 bases at J, with 13 bases between. Germline V CDR1 and CDR2: KGHSH, LQKENI. The CDR3 has 14 residues.